This T cell receptor (delta chain) was sequenced during a study of γδ T cells in repeated Plasmodium falciparum infection (dated by TCRdb to about 2021). The study in broad terms: In the natural-infection arm, Malian children exposed to intense seasonal malaria transmission were enrolled and compared against age and gender matched Australian children. Malian gammadelta TCR repertoires were analysed cross-sectionally during no-transmission periods and were analysed longitudinally across acute febrile malaria episodes. Controlled-infection subjects were sampled at baseline, immediately before selected infections, and 21 days after each infection. Five or six malaria-naive U.S. adults underwent four controlled human malaria infections by bites from P. falciparum NF54-infected Anopheles stephensi mosquitoes over 644 days. Using both natural infection in Mali and controlled human malaria infection, the study looked at the way repeated Plasmodium falciparum infection shapes the human gammadelta T cell repertoire.

This clone was detected only a few times. The antigen this receptor binds is unknown. This probably arose from a read error, given a far larger clone one base away. The sample carries other DNA sequences with the same CDR3. For bulk TCR repertoire analysis, Vgamma9/Vdelta2+ and Vdelta2-negative gammadelta T cell populations were flow-sorted out of peripheral blood mononuclear cells. What the study reported, not specific to this receptor: Waves of new clonotype selection in Vdelta2-negative, largely Vdelta1+, gammadelta TCR repertoires appeared to be driven by repeated controlled infections. Because the controlled-infection cohort was small, analysis of inter-individual variability in gammadelta T cell responses was limited. Compared with Australian children, Malian children appeared to have Vdelta2-negative gammadelta TCR repertoires that were more clonally expanded, less diverse and less shared. Vgamma9/Vdelta2+ TCR repertoires kept a highly stable polyclonal repertoire across time and infection, and many TCRgamma sequences overlapped between individuals. Generalizability was limited because the Malian cohort came from a small rural village made up predominantly of one ethnic group.

The method behind the library was multiplex PCR. Sequencing instrument: Illumina MiSeq. Every sorted gammadelta T cell sample had both its TCR gamma (TRG) and TCR delta (TRD) chains sequenced. The authors processed their data as follows. Repertoire analyses included clonotype tree plots, accumulated frequency of the top 20 clonotypes, diversity index (DI) and D75 metrics. In TCRdb, clones were called once more from the public reads by CATT, and rows of identical DNA were later combined. The authors' filters were not applied to this entry. Here the sample has over 55,000 delta-chain clones; 1.5% to 2% occur a single time. The top ten clonotypes cover roughly 15% of the sample. Trimming costs V 2 bases and J 0 bases, and their ends lie 22 bases apart. The germline V gene sets CDR1 to TSWWSYY and CDR2 to QGS. The CDR3 contains 19 residues, cysteine and phenylalanine counted. Only CDR3 DNA remains: 57 bases, in frame from the first base.

This chain joins TRDV1 to TRDJ1; the D segment is perhaps TRDD2 or TRDD3, each sharing 5 matched bases. TCRdb supplies no J gene; here it was assigned by aligning the nucleotide sequence to germline. The sequenced sample was gamma-delta T cells from blood. The sequence was obtained from a pool of human donors (malaria-infected and uninfected, not separated). The CDR3 amino acid sequence is: CALGERSTPTGMYTDKLIF. The sequence in DNA is TGTGCTCTTGGGGAAAGGAGTACACCTACCGGGATGTACACCGATAAACTCATCTTT.